The 29 T cell receptor beta chains below come from one sample, sequenced in a study of T-cell reconstitution after alpha-beta-depleted transplantation in children. The authors prepared the TCRbeta library with unique molecular identifiers. TCRdb called the PCR reads again in MiXCR, with one record for every CDR3 protein. The sample yields approximately 510,000 distinct CDR3 sequences, about 16% seen once. Here the sequenced sample was PBMCs from the stem cell graft donor, taken from the stem cell graft. All receptors derive from a human donor who donated a stem cell graft to a child with acute lymphoblastic leukemia.

This clonotype was seen only a few times. DNA of the CDR3: TGTGCCAGCAGTTACTCTTCCGGGACTATCCGCTACGAGCAGTACTTC. It encodes CASSYSSGTIRYEQYF. The genes are TRBV27 and TRBJ2-7; 7 bases align to TRBD2. The CDR3 loop spans 16 amino acids. With V trimmed by 4 bases and J by 3 bases, 12 bases remained unmatched. CDR1 is MNHEY and CDR2 is SMNVEV in the germline V gene (reference sequence).

The CDR3 DNA sequence: TGCGCCAGCAGCCAAGAAGAGACTAGCGGAGCCTACGAGCAGTACTTC. Its translation: CASSQEETSGAYEQYF. V is TRBV4-1 and J is TRBJ2-7; TRBD2 agrees at 9 bases. Germline assignment: CDR1 MGHRA and CDR2 YSYEKL. Trimming took 0 bases from V and 2 from J; bases not matched to a gene: 5. This CDR3 is built from 16 residues.

The CDR3 reads CSARLAGDTDTQYF. CDR3 sequence (DNA): TGCAGCGCTCGACTAGCGGGCGACACAGATACGCAGTATTTT. This rearrangement joins TRBV29-1 to TRBJ2-3; 10 bases align to TRBD2. CDR3 length: 14 amino acids. The germline V gene has CDR1 SQVTM and CDR2 ANQGSEA. V gave up 7 bases and J gave up 2 bases; unmatched junction bases: 6.

This clonotype has a count of ten or more. At one end the junction does not follow the germline gene, possibly because of a read error. The chain has TRBV5-1 and TRBJ2-1; no definite D call. Germline V gene sequence: CDR1 SGHRS, CDR2 YFSETQ. The CDR3 length is 13 residues. The CDR3: CASSPSSYNEQFF. In nucleotides, the CDR3 is TGTGCCAGCAGTCCGAGCTCCTACAATGAGCAGTTCTTC.

The chain employs TRBV4-1 and TRBJ2-7, with D tentatively TRBD1 (5 bases). CDR3 length equals 16 residues. Deletions cut 2 bases from V and 2 bases from J, with 16 bases between. From germline, CDR1 is MGHRA and CDR2 YSYEKL. The CDR3 region has the DNA TGCGCCAGCAGCCAAAGTCCGGCTGCGGACACCTACGAGCAGTACTTC. It codes for CASSQSPAADTYEQYF.

There are a few counts of this clonotype. The chain couples TRBV5-5 to TRBJ2-3; D remains ambiguous. Germline V lookup: CDR1 SGHKS, CDR2 YYEKEE (reference sequence). V was shortened by 4 bases and J by 0 bases, with 9 bases between the two germline ends. CDR3 length: 14 amino acids. The CDR3 sequence: CASSPGASTDTQYF. The CDR3 DNA is TGTGCCAGCAGCCCCGGCGCGAGCACAGATACGCAGTATTTT.

This clonotype was counted only a few times. The rearrangement uses TRBV7-2 and TRBJ1-2; 7 bases align to TRBD1. The V gene end was trimmed by 5 bases and the J gene end by 7 bases; junction bases not matched to a gene: 7. The germline gives CDR1 SGHTA, CDR2 FQGNSA. CDR3 length: 13 residues. This CDR3 reads CASSLLAGGGYTF. The CDR3 nucleotides are TGTGCCAGCAGCCTACTCGCAGGGGGTGGCTACACCTTC.

The rearrangement links TRBV30 to TRBJ1-2, with D unclear. This CDR3 has 11 residues. Germline V gene data show CDR1 as GTSNPN and CDR2 as SVGIG (reference sequence). V was trimmed by 4 bases and J by 8 bases, leaving 11 bases between them. CDR3: CAWTPPGGYTF. CDR3 bases: TGTGCCTGGACTCCACCGGGGGGCTACACCTTC.

This clonotype was seen more than once but under ten times. The chain's CDR3 is CASSIGSYNEQFF. CDR3 DNA sequence: TGTGCCAGTAGTATAGGTTCCTACAATGAGCAGTTCTTC. The chain is built from TRBV19 and TRBJ2-1; D is unclear. The V gene lost 1 base and the J gene lost 1 base, with 2 bases spanning the gap. The CDR3 has 13 residues. From germline, CDR1 is LNHDA and CDR2 SQIVND (reference sequence).

This sequence joins TRBV5-1 and TRBJ2-7, with D perhaps TRBD2 (6 bases). Deletions cut 0 bases from V and 0 bases from J, with 10 bases between. The CDR3 totals 15 residues. Germline lookup yields CDR1 SGHRS and CDR2 YFSETQ. The CDR3 region has the DNA TGCGCCAGCAGCTTGGACGTCGGGAGCTCCTACGAGCAGTACTTC. This translates into CASSLDVGSSYEQYF.

This chain uses TRBV9 with TRBJ1-1, with TRBD1 matching 8 bases. The CDR3 runs to 12 residues. The V segment lost 8 bases and the J segment 9 bases; nucleotides outside the gene matches: 9. Germline V gives CDR1 SGDLS, CDR2 YYNGEE. The CDR3 loop reads CARETGAMQAFF. CDR3 nucleotides: TGTGCCAGGGAGACAGGGGCTATGCAAGCTTTCTTT.

This sequence joins TRBV6-1 and TRBJ1-2; D remains ambiguous. Germline lookup yields CDR1 MNHNS and CDR2 SASEGT. This CDR3 contains 10 residues. This CDR3 is CGTESTGYTF. The CDR3 coding sequence is TGTGGGACGGAGTCTACGGGCTACACCTTC.

This chain connects TRBV19 to TRBJ2-6, with D possibly being TRBD1 (5 bases). The V end was cut by 11 bases, the J end by 6 bases, with 20 bases between. The CDR3 spans 15 residues. Germline V gives CDR1 LNHDA, CDR2 SQIVND (reference sequence). In nucleotides, the CDR3 is TGTGCCGTCAACGATATTGGGGCGGCGGCCAACGTCCTGACTTTC. Its protein product is CAVNDIGAAANVLTF.

This clonotype was counted many times. The chain couples TRBV20-1 to TRBJ2-1, with TRBD2 matching 9 bases. The junction had 7 bases not matched to a gene; V was cut back by 0 bases and J by 10 bases. The CDR3 is 14 residues long. Germline CDR1 reads DFQATT; CDR2 reads SNEGSKA (reference sequence). CDR3 protein: CSARDEREVGEQFF. The DNA of the CDR3 is TGCAGTGCTAGAGACGAGCGGGAGGTGGGGGAGCAGTTCTTC.

This chain connects TRBV5-6 to TRBJ2-7; D unclear. Trimming removed 3 bases at V and 4 bases at J, with 17 bases between. CDR1 and CDR2 (germline): SGHDT, YYEEEE. CDR3 size: 15 residues. Here the CDR3 DNA reads TGTGCCAGCAGCTCAAAACCGGGCGCCCCATACGAGCAGTACTTC. Encoded protein: CASSSKPGAPYEQYF.

The table lists this clonotype with a few counts. This chain links TRBV4-1 with TRBJ2-7, with TRBD1 identical over 8 bases. The CDR3 has 17 amino acids. Germline-derived CDR1 and CDR2 are MGHRA and YSYEKL. With V trimmed by 2 bases and J by 0 bases, 9 bases remained unmatched. CDR3 region: CASSQIHTGGSSYEQYF. CDR3 nucleotides: TGCGCCAGCAGCCAAATCCATACAGGGGGAAGCTCCTACGAGCAGTACTTC.

This clonotype has just a few counts. The V and J genes are TRBV28 and TRBJ2-7; tentative D call: TRBD2 (5 bases). The V end lost 2 bases, the J end lost 6 bases, and 11 bases lay between the germline ends. Germline CDR1 MDHEN, CDR2 SYDVKM. The CDR3 runs to 13 residues. The CDR3, as DNA: TGTGCCAGCAGTTTAGAGGGTAGCAGCGAGCAGTACTTC. Amino acid sequence: CASSLEGSSEQYF.

This clonotype was seen a few times. The rearrangement links TRBV10-3 to TRBJ2-3; tentatively, D is TRBD2 (5 bases). Germline values: CDR1 ENHRY, CDR2 SYGVKD. This CDR3 is 13 amino acids long. V was pared by 8 bases and J by 0 bases, with 9 bases between. CDR3 region: CAIGSGSTDTQYF. CDR3 DNA sequence: TGTGCCATCGGGAGCGGTAGCACAGATACGCAGTATTTT.

This chain joins TRBV11-2 and TRBJ2-1, with 7 nucleotides matching TRBD2. V dropped 5 bases and J dropped 1; count of bases not matched to a gene: 17. Germline V lookup: CDR1 SGHAT, CDR2 FQNNGV. The CDR3 is made up of 19 amino acids. The CDR3 DNA reads as TGTGCCAGCAGCGGACTGGGGGGGAGGGCCGGTAGGTCCTACAATGAGCAGTTCTTC. It yields the protein CASSGLGGRAGRSYNEQFF.

CDR3: CSARRGLAGRETQYF. The CDR3 DNA reads as TGCAGTGCTAGACGTGGACTAGCGGGTCGAGAGACCCAGTACTTC. This chain connects TRBV20-1 to TRBJ2-5, with 11 positions matching TRBD2. The CDR3 totals 15 residues. The V segment lost 2 bases and the J segment 4 bases; nucleotides outside the gene matches: 6. The germline V gene encodes CDR1 DFQATT and CDR2 SNEGSKA (reference sequence).

This clonotype appeared a few times. The genes are TRBV14 and TRBJ1-2; D may be TRBD1 (5 bases). Germline values: CDR1 SGHDN, CDR2 FVKESK. Between the trimmed V and J ends, which lost 5 bases and 6 bases, there was a span of 13 bases. The CDR3 length is 13 residues. The CDR3 nucleotides read TGTGCCAGCAGCACTTATCAGGGAGATGGCTACACCTTC. This codes for CASSTYQGDGYTF.

The chain employs TRBV7-8 and TRBJ2-2, with D possibly TRBD1 on 6 matching bases. Trimming took 3 bases from V and 7 from J, leaving 12 bases between them. The CDR3 runs 14 residues. CDR1 SGHVS and CDR2 FQNEAQ come from the germline V gene. The CDR3 bases are TGTGCCAGCAGCTTCCACAGGGCCCACGGGGAGCTGTTTTTT. Translation gives CASSFHRAHGELFF. The full variable domain, with the rest looked up from reference TRBV7-8 and TRBJ2-2, is GAGVSQSPRYKVAKRGQDVALRCDPISGHVSLFWYQQALGQGPEFLTYFQNEAQLDKSGLPSDRFFAERPEGSVSTLKIQRTQQEDSAVYLCASSFHRAHGELFFGEGSRLTVL.

This clonotype occurred a few times. This CDR3 is CASSPDYGPGELFF. As DNA, the CDR3 is TGTGCCAGCAGCCCCGACTACGGCCCCGGGGAGCTGTTTTTT. The chain recombines TRBV7-2 with TRBJ2-2; a possible D gene is TRBD2 (5 bases). The CDR3 runs to 14 residues. Trimming left V 5 bases short and J 6 bases short, with 13 bases between. Germline lookup yields CDR1 SGHTA and CDR2 FQGNSA. The complete variable domain, with remaining parts taken from reference TRBV7-2 and TRBJ2-2, reads GAGVSQSPSNKVTEKGKDVELRCDPISGHTALYWYRQSLGQGLEFLIYFQGNSAPDKSGLPSDRFSAERTGGSVSTLTIQRTQQEDSAVYLCASSPDYGPGELFFGEGSRLTVL.

The chain combines TRBV20-1 with TRBJ2-3; D is unresolved. The CDR3 consists of 10 residues. Trimming stripped 6 bases from V and 4 bases from J, with 5 bases between. Looked up from germline, CDR1 is DFQATT and CDR2 is SNEGSKA (reference sequence). The CDR3 here is CSAQSDTQYF. The CDR3 coding sequence is TGCAGTGCACAATCAGATACGCAGTATTTT.

CDR3 residues: CASRPPGQMNTEAFF. The CDR3 nucleotides read TGTGCCAGCAGGCCTCCGGGACAGATGAACACTGAAGCTTTCTTT. V usage is TRBV12-3 or TRBV12-4 and J usage is TRBJ1-1, with 7 bases identical to TRBD1. The V segment lost 6 bases and the J segment 0 bases; nucleotides outside the gene matches: 7. CDR3 length: 15 amino acids.

The rearrangement links TRBV6-1 to TRBJ2-5; 7 positions agree with TRBD1. The germline V gene encodes CDR1 MNHNS and CDR2 SASEGT. The CDR3 is 13 amino acids. The V and J ends lost 8 bases and 3 bases, in that order; junction bases with no gene match: 6. CDR3 loop: CASGITGEETQYF. In DNA, the CDR3 is TGTGCCAGCGGCATAACAGGGGAAGAGACCCAGTACTTC.

J is TRBJ1-4 and V is TRBV13, with 8 bases that match TRBD1. This CDR3 is 15 amino acids long. Germline CDR1 reads PRHDT; CDR2 reads FYEKMQ (reference sequence). Trimming cost V 2 bases and J 5 bases; bases outside gene matches: 4. The CDR3 protein is CASSLRQGRNEKLFF. Here the CDR3 DNA reads TGTGCCAGCAGCTTACGACAGGGGCGGAATGAAAAACTGTTTTTT.

This clonotype was detected only a few times. The chain is built from TRBV7-2 and TRBJ1-1; 7 bases agree with TRBD1. The germline gives CDR1 SGHTA, CDR2 FQGNSA. V shed 5 bases and J 6 bases; nucleotides not matched to a gene: 9. The CDR3 has 14 residues. The CDR3 loop is CASSLPTGWSEAFF. For the CDR3, the DNA is TGTGCCAGCAGCCTCCCGACAGGGTGGTCTGAAGCTTTCTTT.

The chain employs TRBV28 and TRBJ2-2; 10 nucleotides align to TRBD1. This CDR3 has 16 residues. The V gene's germline CDR1 is MDHEN and CDR2 SYDVKM. With V trimmed by 8 bases and J by 5 bases, 11 bases remained unmatched. CDR3 sequence reads: CASQPPGTGVTGELFF. The CDR3 DNA reads TGTGCCAGCCAACCTCCCGGGACAGGGGTGACCGGGGAGCTGTTTTTT.